This T cell receptor (beta chain) was identified in a study of blood T cell repertoires in COVID-19. Study details: Acute-phase and convalescent COVID-19 samples originated in the United States, Italy and Spain. PBMCs, B-cell-depleted T cells, or T cells provided the cDNA or gDNA that made up the material.

The V end was cut by 7 bases, the J end by 4 bases, with 13 bases between. The CDR3 length is 13 residues. CDR1 SGHTA and CDR2 FQGNSA come from the germline V gene. Original data processing: From reference gene primer amplification, estimates of nucleated cell counts were derived. Profiling relied on immunoSEQ multiplex PCR, and the TCRdb table lists in-frame clones only, not all of them. The DNA gave D and trimming, while V, J and clone size come from that table. The table lists 200,000 to 300,000 clones, 85% of them singletons. The receptor was isolated from a woman in her forties or fifties with acute COVID-19. The J gene is TRBJ1-2, the V gene TRBV7-2; D is ambiguous. Material for sequencing was PBMCs or T cells enriched from blood (not recorded which). As DNA, the CDR3 is TGTGCCAGCAACAAGGGAGGGCTCTATGGCTACACCTTC. Its translation: CASNKGGLYGYTF.